Given below is one T cell receptor (beta chain) in context. This entry belongs to a study of blood T cell repertoires in COVID-19. In the source study's methods: Cell counts per sample came from amplifying reference gene primers. Generated by immunoSEQ multiplex PCR, the TCRdb table keeps only in-frame clones and is missing some. V and J calls and clone size follow that table, whereas D and trimming were derived from the DNA. Counted here are about 54,000 clones, 80% to 90% occurring once; the ten biggest clones make up about 3%. V lost 8 bases to trimming and J lost 8 bases; unmatched junction nucleotides: 14. The CDR3 extends over 14 amino acids. Germline V CDR1 and CDR2: MNHEY, SMNVEV (reference sequence).

The source is a human donor in a cohort sampled during active COVID-19. The chain couples TRBV27 to TRBJ1-2; TRBD1 matches at 7 bases. The sequencing sample was made of peripheral blood. The CDR3 sequence: CASCKTQGSRGYTF. In nucleotides, the CDR3 is TGTGCCAGCTGTAAAACACAGGGGTCGCGGGGCTACACCTTC.